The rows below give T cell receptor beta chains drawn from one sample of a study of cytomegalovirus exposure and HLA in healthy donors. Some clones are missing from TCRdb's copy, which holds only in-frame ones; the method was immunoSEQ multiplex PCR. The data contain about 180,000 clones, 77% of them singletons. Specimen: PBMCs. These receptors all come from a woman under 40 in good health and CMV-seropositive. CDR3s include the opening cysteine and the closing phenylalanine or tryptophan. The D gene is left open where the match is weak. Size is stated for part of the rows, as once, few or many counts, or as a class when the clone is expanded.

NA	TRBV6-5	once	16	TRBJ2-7	TGTGCCAGCAGTTACTCGTCAGGAGGTGGGGTCTACGAGCAGTACTTC	CASSYSSGGGVYEQYF
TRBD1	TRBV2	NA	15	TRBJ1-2	TGTGCCAGCAGTGAAGCGCCAGGGGGGTTCGGTGGCTACACCTTC	CASSEAPGGFGGYTF
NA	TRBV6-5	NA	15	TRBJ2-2	TGTGCCAGCAGTTACTATCCCCAGGGGACCGGGGAGCTGTTTTTT	CASSYYPQGTGELFF
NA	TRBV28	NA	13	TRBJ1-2	TGTGCCAGCAGTCCCCGGCGCGGCTATGGCTACACCTTC	CASSPRRGYGYTF
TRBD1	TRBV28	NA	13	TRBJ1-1	TGTGCCAGCAGTGAACAGGGGGGCTTTGAAGCTTTCTTT	CASSEQGGFEAFF
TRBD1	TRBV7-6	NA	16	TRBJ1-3	TGTGCCAGCAGCCTGGGACAGGCGACCTCTGGAAACACCATATATTTT	CASSLGQATSGNTIYF
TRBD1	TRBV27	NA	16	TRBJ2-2	TGTGCCAGCAGTTTATTGGGACAGGGATACAGCGGGGAGCTGTTTTTT	CASSLLGQGYSGELFF
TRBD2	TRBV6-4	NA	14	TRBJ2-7	TGTGCCAGCAGTCCCATAGCGGGAAACTACGAGCAGTACTTC	CASSPIAGNYEQYF
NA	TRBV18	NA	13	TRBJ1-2	TGTGCCAGCTCAATGGAGGGTGACTATGGCTACACCTTC	CASSMEGDYGYTF
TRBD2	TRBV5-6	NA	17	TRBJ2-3	TGTGCCAGCATTAGGGGACTAGCCTTACCTAGCACAGATACGCAGTATTTT	CASIRGLALPSTDTQYF
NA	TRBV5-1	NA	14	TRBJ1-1	TGCGCCAGCAGCTTGACCCAGGGGTACACTGAAGCTTTCTTT	CASSLTQGYTEAFF
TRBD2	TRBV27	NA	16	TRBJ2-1	TGTGCCAGCAGTTGGCAACTAGCGGAGCACTACAATGAGCAGTTCTTC	CASSWQLAEHYNEQFF
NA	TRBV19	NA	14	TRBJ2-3	TGTGCCAGTAGTGTGGGACTGGGCACAGATACGCAGTATTTT	CASSVGLGTDTQYF
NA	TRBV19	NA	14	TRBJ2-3	TGTGCCAGTAGCCTACTAGACACCAAAGATACGCAGTATTTT	CASSLLDTKDTQYF
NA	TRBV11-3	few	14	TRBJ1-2	TGTGCCAGCACCAAGCGGGGGGCCGACTATGGCTACACCTTC	CASTKRGADYGYTF
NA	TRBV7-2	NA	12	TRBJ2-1	TGTGCCAGCAGCCTGACAGGTCGTGAGCAGTTCTTC	CASSLTGREQFF
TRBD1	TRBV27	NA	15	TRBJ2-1	TGTGCCAGCAGGCCCGGGACAGGGTTCTACAATGAGCAGTTCTTC	CASRPGTGFYNEQFF
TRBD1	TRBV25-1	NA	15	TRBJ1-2	TGTGCCAGCAGCGGGACAGCGACGAAAGCCGGAGGCTACACCTTC	CASSGTATKAGGYTF
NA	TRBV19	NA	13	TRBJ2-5	TGTGCCAGTAGTATAGAACAGCAAGAGACCCAGTACTTC	CASSIEQQETQYF
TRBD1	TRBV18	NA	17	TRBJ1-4	TGTGCCAGCTCACCCGGGACAGGGGGGCCAACTAATGAAAAACTGTTTTTT	CASSPGTGGPTNEKLFF
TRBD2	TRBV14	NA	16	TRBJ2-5	TGTGCCAGCAGCCAAGAGGGAGGCCTAGCGGGAGCGACCCAGTACTTC	CASSQEGGLAGATQYF
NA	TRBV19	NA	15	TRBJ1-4	TGTGCCAGTAGCAGCCGGGGAGGACCTAATGAAAAACTGTTTTTT	CASSSRGGPNEKLFF
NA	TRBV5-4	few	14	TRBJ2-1	TGTGCCAGCAGTCGGACTGGCTTATACAATGAGCAGTTCTTC	CASSRTGLYNEQFF
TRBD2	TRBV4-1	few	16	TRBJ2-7	TGCGCCAGCAGCCAAGTTAAGCGGGAGAGCTCCTACGAGCAGTACTTC	CASSQVKRESSYEQYF
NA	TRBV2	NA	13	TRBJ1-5	TGTGCCAGCCACCAGGAGGGCAATCAGCCCCAGCATTTT	CASHQEGNQPQHF
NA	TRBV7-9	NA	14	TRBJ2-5	TGTGCCAGCAGCTTAGTCCCGGACAGAGAGACCCAGTACTTC	CASSLVPDRETQYF
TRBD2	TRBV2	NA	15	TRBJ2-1	TGTGCCAGCAGCCTTACTAGCGGGAGCTACAATGAGCAGTTCTTC	CASSLTSGSYNEQFF
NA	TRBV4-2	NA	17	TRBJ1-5	TGTGCCAGCAGCCAAGAAAGTTTGAGGGTTGGCGGTCAGCCCCAGCATTTT	CASSQESLRVGGQPQHF
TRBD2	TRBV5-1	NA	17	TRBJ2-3	TGCGCCAGCAGCTTTTCCGGGGGACTAGCATCTGGAGATACGCAGTATTTT	CASSFSGGLASGDTQYF
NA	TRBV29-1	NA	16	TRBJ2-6	TGCAGCGTTGAACCCCTACTAGGTTCTGGGGCCAACGTCCTGACTTTC	CSVEPLLGSGANVLTF
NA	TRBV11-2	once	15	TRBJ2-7	TGTGCCAGCAGCTTCGAGGCCTCGACCTCCTACGAGCAGTACTTC	CASSFEASTSYEQYF
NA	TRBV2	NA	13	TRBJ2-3	TGTGCCAGCTGTCGGCTAGCCTCTGATACGCAGTATTTT	CASCRLASDTQYF
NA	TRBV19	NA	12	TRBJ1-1	TGTGCCAGTGTTAGTAGGAACACTGAAGCTTTCTTT	CASVSRNTEAFF
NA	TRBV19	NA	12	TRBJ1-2	TGTGCCAGTAGTCCCTCGTTGGCTGGCTACACCTTC	CASSPSLAGYTF
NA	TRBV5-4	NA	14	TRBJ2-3	TGTGCCAGCAGCCCGGACAGAAGCACAGATACGCAGTATTTT	CASSPDRSTDTQYF
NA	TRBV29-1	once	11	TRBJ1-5	TGCAGCGTCCCTCCACAGGGGCCCCAGCATTTT	CSVPPQGPQHF